These 23 T cell receptor beta chains were all obtained from the same sample, sequenced in a study of OX40 agonist ivuxolimab in advanced cancers. Libraries were prepared by immunoSEQ multiplex PCR; TCRdb keeps only in-frame clonotypes and omits some of them. The data contain tens of thousands of clones, around nine tenths of them singletons. The sample here was CD4+ or CD8+ T cells sorted from blood, taken in a trial of the OX40 agonist ivuxolimab. The receptors stem from an adult with an advanced solid tumor such as melanoma, head and neck, liver or kidney cancer.

This clone was counted between two and nine times. The chain couples TRBV19 to TRBJ1-2; D remains unclear. The germline CDR1 and CDR2 sequences are LNHDA and SQIVND (reference sequence). The CDR3 is made up of 11 amino acids. V was shortened by 4 bases and J by 2 bases, with 2 bases between the two germline ends. The CDR3 sequence: CASSTNYGYTF. The CDR3 coding sequence is TGTGCCAGTAGTACGAACTATGGCTACACCTTC.

This sequence joins TRBV11-1 and TRBJ2-1; D is uncertain. Germline values: CDR1 SGHAT, CDR2 FQDESV (reference sequence). The V gene lost 6 bases and the J gene lost 2 bases, with 14 bases spanning the gap. This CDR3 has 15 residues. The CDR3 region is CASRDGSRAYNEQFF. In DNA form, the CDR3 reads TGTGCCAGCAGAGACGGGTCGCGCGCCTACAATGAGCAGTTCTTC.

In its sample, this clone was seen once. The chain couples TRBV7-2 to TRBJ2-5; perhaps TRBD2 as D (6 bases). Germline CDR1 reads SGHTA; CDR2 reads FQGNSA. This CDR3 is 13 amino acids long. V was cut by 8 bases and J by 3 bases, with 13 bases left in between. The CDR3 loop reads CASGGAGKETQYF. CDR3 DNA sequence: TGTGCCAGCGGTGGGGCGGGAAAAGAGACCCAGTACTTC.

The genes are TRBV28 and TRBJ1-1; 9 positions agree with TRBD1. CDR3 size: 17 residues. Germline V CDR1 and CDR2: MDHEN, SYDVKM. V was clipped by 4 bases and J by 4 bases; unmatched bases: 13. The CDR3 protein is CASSSPGDRAGVTEAFF. The CDR3 nucleotides are TGTGCCAGCAGTTCCCCGGGGGACAGGGCAGGGGTCACTGAAGCTTTCTTT.

This chain joins TRBV5-6 and TRBJ2-3; 13 nucleotides match TRBD2. J gave up 4 bases and V 0 bases, and 8 bases lay outside the gene matches. This CDR3 spans 18 amino acids. Germline lookup yields CDR1 SGHDT and CDR2 YYEEEE. The CDR3 DNA is TGTGCCAGCAGCTTGGGCTCACTAGCGGGAGGGTGGCCAGATACGCAGTATTTT. It encodes CASSLGSLAGGWPDTQYF.

This clone was observed a single time. The gene calls are TRBV11-3 and TRBJ2-5; D remains unclear. From germline, CDR1 is SGHNT and CDR2 YENEEA. CDR3 length equals 13 residues. With 6 bases removed from V and 2 bases from J, the gap between germline ends came to 10 bases. The DNA of the CDR3 is TGTGCCAGCAGGGCTACTGGACAAGAGACCCAGTACTTC. The encoded protein is CASRATGQETQYF.

The count of this clone is one. The V and J genes are TRBV11-3 and TRBJ2-1; the D gene is possibly TRBD2 (6 bases). The ends were cut back, 2 bases at V and 7 bases at J, with 18 bases in the middle. The CDR3 has 16 amino acids. Germline loops: CDR1 SGHNT, CDR2 YENEEA. In DNA, the CDR3 is TGTGCCAGCAGCTTAAGAGCGGGTTGGAGCGGTAATGAGCAGTTCTTC. This codes for CASSLRAGWSGNEQFF.

The CDR3 is CASSLTGLTDTQYF. CDR3 coding DNA: TGTGCCAGCAGCTTAACGGGACTCACAGATACGCAGTATTTT. The chain uses TRBV7-3 and TRBJ2-3; TRBD2 is a possible D gene (6 bases). Trimming shortened V by 0 bases and J by 2 bases, and 6 bases separated the two germline ends. This CDR3 contains 14 residues. The V gene's germline CDR1 is SGHTA and CDR2 FQGTGA.

The V gene is TRBV6-5, the J gene TRBJ1-2, with D hard to call. This CDR3 is 11 amino acids long. Germline values: CDR1 MNHEY, CDR2 SVGAGI. V gave up 4 bases and J gave up 8 bases, with 8 bases separating them. The CDR3 sequence: CASSFSGGYTF. The CDR3 DNA is TGTGCCAGCAGTTTTTCGGGCGGCTACACCTTC.

This CDR3 reads CASSLGRNYGYTF. In nucleotides, the CDR3 is TGCGCCAGCAGCTTGGGGAGAAACTATGGCTACACCTTC. This chain connects TRBV5-1 to TRBJ1-2; D unclear. Germline CDR1 is SGHRS and CDR2 is YFSETQ. CDR3 size: 13 residues. Between the trimmed V and J ends, which lost 0 bases and 2 bases, there was a span of 5 bases.

The chain carries TRBV30 and TRBJ2-5, with TRBD1 matching 9 bases. Germline-derived CDR1 and CDR2 are GTSNPN and SVGIG (reference sequence). Germline trimming cut 4 bases from V and 6 bases from J; bases unmatched to any gene: 9. This CDR3 is built from 14 residues. The CDR3 bases are TGTGCCTGGAATGGACAGGGGATATCGAAGACCCAGTACTTC. Its protein product is CAWNGQGISKTQYF.

Here the CDR3 DNA reads TGTGCCACTGGGGACACTAACACCGGGGAGCTGTTTTTT. This sequence encodes CATGDTNTGELFF. V gene TRBV19 combines with J gene TRBJ2-2, with TRBD1 as a possible D gene (6 bases). Trimming stripped 10 bases from V and 2 bases from J, with 11 bases between. Germline V CDR1 and CDR2: LNHDA, SQIVND (reference sequence). The CDR3 has 13 residues. The full variable domain, its missing parts supplied by reference TRBV19 and TRBJ2-2, is DGGITQSPKYLFRKEGQNVTLSCEQNLNHDAMYWYRQDPGQGLRLIYYSQIVNDFQKGDIAEGYSVSREKKESFPLTVTSAQKNPTAFYLCATGDTNTGELFFGEGSRLTVL.

The chain joins TRBV28 to TRBJ2-1, with D tentatively TRBD1 (6 bases). V shed 8 bases and J shed 7 bases, with 18 bases lying between them. Germline-derived CDR1 and CDR2 are MDHEN and SYDVKM. This CDR3 has 14 amino acids. CDR3 DNA sequence: TGTGCCAGCTCAACTCCGGGACAAAGGAATGAGCAGTTCTTC. Translation: CASSTPGQRNEQFF. Complete variable domain (other parts from reference TRBV28 and TRBJ2-1): DVKVTQSSRYLVKRTGEKVFLECVQDMDHENMFWYRQDPGLGLRLIYFSYDVKMKEKGDIPEGYSVSREKKERFSLILESASTNQTSMYLCASSTPGQRNEQFFGPGTRLTVL.

The chain uses TRBV10-3 and TRBJ1-3; 10 bases align to TRBD1. Germline V gives CDR1 ENHRY, CDR2 SYGVKD. The junction had 13 bases not matched to a gene; V was cut back by 6 bases and J by 8 bases. This CDR3 has 16 amino acids. The CDR3 nucleotides are TGTGCCATCAGCCCCCATCCCGGGACAGGGGTAGACACCATATATTTT. This codes for CAISPHPGTGVDTIYF.

The V call is TRBV5-4, the J call TRBJ2-1; D may correspond to TRBD1 or TRBD2 (6 bases each). Per germline, CDR1 SGHNT and CDR2 YYREEE (reference sequence). The CDR3 runs 15 residues. Trimming stripped 4 bases from V and 7 bases from J, with 18 bases between. The CDR3 DNA follows: TGTGCCAGCAGCAGGGGGGCTATCGAGGGGAATGAGCAGTTCTTC. Protein product: CASSRGAIEGNEQFF.

V and J are TRBV9 and TRBJ2-5; 8 bases match TRBD2. Unmatched junction bases numbered 7, after V lost 4 bases and J lost 5 bases. The CDR3 has 14 residues. CDR1 and CDR2 (germline): SGDLS, YYNGEE. CDR3 region: CASSFSGGRETQYF. For the CDR3, the DNA is TGTGCCAGCAGCTTTTCGGGAGGGAGGGAGACCCAGTACTTC.

The chain uses TRBV10-2 and TRBJ1-5, with 9 bases identical to TRBD1. In germline, CDR1 is WSHSY, CDR2 SAAADI. CDR3 length equals 15 residues. Trimming cost V 6 bases and J 5 bases; bases outside gene matches: 8. The CDR3 DNA reads TGCGCCAGCAGACAGGGGGCTGTCTCTGATCAGCCCCAGCATTTT. As protein: CASRQGAVSDQPQHF.

The V gene is TRBV5-5, the J gene TRBJ2-1, with 9 bases lining up with TRBD1. The CDR3 sequence is 14 residues long. CDR1 and CDR2 from the germline V gene are SGHKS and YYEKEE (reference sequence). V dropped 5 bases and J dropped 5; count of bases not matched to a gene: 5. The CDR3 here is CASRPGTGHNEQFF. CDR3 nucleotide sequence: TGTGCCAGCAGACCCGGGACAGGGCACAATGAGCAGTTCTTC.

The J gene is TRBJ2-7, the V gene TRBV5-1; 10 bases match TRBD2. With V trimmed by 0 bases and J by 2 bases, 5 bases remained unmatched. In germline, CDR1 is SGHRS, CDR2 YFSETQ. The CDR3 sequence is 16 residues long. CDR3 nucleotides: TGCGCCAGCAGCTTGGACAGCGGGGGGGGCCCCTACGAGCAGTACTTC. Residues: CASSLDSGGGPYEQYF.

This rearrangement joins TRBV28 to TRBJ2-5, with a possible D match to TRBD1 (5 bases). The better agreement between TRBJ2-7 and the DNA end casts doubt on the J call. The CDR3 contains 15 residues. Germline values: CDR1 MDHEN, CDR2 SYDVKM. The CDR3 is CASTLGPESSYEQYF. CDR3 sequence (DNA): TGTGCCAGCACCCTGGGGCCGGAGTCATCCTACGAGCAGTACTTC.

In this sample, this clone turned up once. The chain's CDR3 is CASSPPLSSGANVLTF. In DNA, the CDR3 is TGTGCCAGCAGCCCACCACTGAGCTCTGGGGCCAACGTCCTGACTTTC. This sequence joins TRBV7-9 and TRBJ2-6, with D uncertain. Germline loops: CDR1 SEHNR, CDR2 FQNEAQ (reference sequence). Trimming left V 5 bases short and J 0 bases short, with 11 bases between. The CDR3 totals 16 residues.

As regards this clone: Other DNA sequences in this sample translate to the same CDR3. The V and J genes are TRBV19 and TRBJ2-5, with TRBD2 matching 11 bases. Germline-derived CDR1 and CDR2 are LNHDA and SQIVND (reference sequence). CDR3 length: 13 amino acids. V dropped 4 bases and J dropped 5; count of bases not matched to a gene: 0. The CDR3 DNA reads TGTGCCAGTAGTAGGACTAGCGGGGAGACCCAGTACTTC. Translated, it gives CASSRTSGETQYF.

This chain links TRBV14 with TRBJ2-1, with TRBD2 matching over 10 bases. Germline V CDR1 and CDR2: SGHDN, FVKESK. The CDR3 has 15 amino acids. Trimming at V came to 2 bases and at J to 10 bases, leaving 8 bases not matched to a gene. CDR3 sequence reads: CASSQRVLAGSEQFF. The CDR3 DNA sequence: TGTGCCAGCAGCCAAAGGGTACTAGCGGGATCCGAGCAGTTCTTC.